The 14 T cell receptor beta chains presented below share a single source sample, sequenced in a study of blood T cells in healthy people across ages. Alongside a J-beta primer mix, a sample-barcoded 5' primer served in a second PCR lasting roughly 6 to 11 cycles. TCRdb reprocessed the 5' RACE reads with MiXCR, giving one entry per CDR3 protein. The sample records 1 million or so distinct CDR3 sequences, around 27% being singletons. The same sample was also studied in work on T cells of mothers and their children.

The sample comprised blood. The receptors here all came from a girl aged 2-9 years in good health.

This clonotype was recorded a few times. The V gene is TRBV29-1, the J gene TRBJ2-1; 11 bases fit TRBD2. After removal of 8 bases from V and 15 bases from J, the junction contained 18 bases not matched to a gene. This CDR3 is built from 14 residues. CDR1 and CDR2 from the germline V gene are SQVTM and ANQGSEA. The CDR3 DNA reads as TGCAGCTTCCGACTAGCGGGAACCCAGGAGCAAGGGTTCTTC. It encodes CSFRLAGTQEQGFF.

Here the CDR3 DNA reads TGTGCCAGCAGCCAAGAGGTCGGCGGCTACTCCTACGAGCAGTACTTC. Translating gives CASSQEVGGYSYEQYF. The chain recombines TRBV4-2 with TRBJ2-5; no definite D call. The DNA end is a closer match to TRBJ2-7, so the J assignment may be wrong. The CDR3 contains 16 residues. CDR1 and CDR2 (germline): LGHNA, YNFKEQ.

This rearrangement joins TRBV11-2 to TRBJ2-2, with a weak D call TRBD2 (5 bases). Trimming took off 2 bases at V and 7 bases at J, with 11 bases between the two ends. Germline V lookup: CDR1 SGHAT, CDR2 FQNNGV. The CDR3 contains 14 residues. The CDR3 sequence: CASSLTGLGGELFF. The CDR3 DNA follows: TGTGCCAGCAGCTTAACGGGGTTGGGCGGGGAGCTGTTTTTT.

The chain recombines TRBV12-3 or TRBV12-4 with TRBJ2-1; the D call may be TRBD1 or TRBD2 (6 bases each). V was pared by 3 bases and J by 3 bases, with 12 bases between. CDR3 length: 15 amino acids. CDR3 sequence reads: CASSFGGGGYNEQFF. In DNA form, the CDR3 reads TGTGCCAGCAGTTTCGGGGGCGGCGGCTACAATGAGCAGTTCTTC.

This clonotype has only a few counts. V is TRBV12-3 or TRBV12-4 and J is TRBJ2-1, with D hard to call. The CDR3 runs 13 residues. Trimming shortened V by 3 bases and J by 9 bases, and 12 bases separated the two germline ends. The CDR3 nucleotides are TGTGCCAGCAGTTTGGTGGATCGCGGTGAGCAGTTCTTC. As protein: CASSLVDRGEQFF.

This chain uses TRBV5-1 with TRBJ1-6, with D perhaps TRBD1 (5 bases). This CDR3 is built from 14 residues. In germline, CDR1 is SGHRS, CDR2 YFSETQ. V was cut by 4 bases and J by 10 bases, with 15 bases left in between. The CDR3 spells CASSPTGGLSPLHF. The DNA for the CDR3 is TGCGCCAGCAGCCCCACGGGGGGTTTGTCACCCCTCCACTTT.

This clonotype was counted many times. The chain employs TRBV27 and TRBJ2-5; 13 bases line up with TRBD2. V lost 5 bases and J lost 3; bases outside the gene matches: 9. CDR3 length equals 17 residues. CDR1 and CDR2 (germline): MNHEY, SMNVEV (reference sequence). The CDR3 nucleotides read TGTGCCAGCAGTCCCATATGGGGGACTAGCGGGGAAGAGACCCAGTACTTC. Its translation: CASSPIWGTSGEETQYF.

The chain recombines TRBV11-2 with TRBJ2-5, with a weak D call TRBD1 (7 bases). Germline V lookup: CDR1 SGHAT, CDR2 FQNNGV. The CDR3 covers 17 residues. Trimming left V 2 bases short and J 1 base short, with 17 bases between. DNA of the CDR3: TGTGCCAGCAGCTTACCGGTGGGACAGCGGGCCCAAGAGACCCAGTACTTC. Amino acid sequence: CASSLPVGQRAQETQYF.

This clonotype was found a few times. The chain employs TRBV7-3 and TRBJ2-1; D possibly corresponds to TRBD2 (5 bases). Per the germline V gene, CDR1 is SGHTA and CDR2 is FQGTGA. With 3 bases removed from V and 3 bases from J, the gap between germline ends came to 9 bases. The CDR3 is 14 residues long. The CDR3 here is CASSFGDYYNEQFF. Here the CDR3 DNA reads TGTGCCAGCAGCTTTGGAGACTACTACAATGAGCAGTTCTTC.

This clonotype showed up just a few times. The chain recombines TRBV7-2 with TRBJ1-1; D remains unclear. Trimming stripped 4 bases from V and 11 bases from J, with 23 bases between. Looked up from germline, CDR1 is SGHTA and CDR2 is FQGNSA. This CDR3 is built from 15 residues. CDR3 region: CASSSSIGTPPFAFF. The CDR3 DNA reads TGTGCCAGCAGCTCTTCCATCGGTACTCCCCCATTCGCTTTCTTT.

As for this clonotype: The CDR3 end shows no conserved phenylalanine or tryptophan, and so a read error is likely. The chain is built from TRBV20-1 and TRBJ1-2, with D hard to call. The CDR3 is 12 amino acids. Germline V lookup: CDR1 DFQATT, CDR2 SNEGSKA (reference sequence). V was pared by 3 bases and J by 8 bases, with 13 bases between. The CDR3 DNA is TGCAGTGCTAGTCCCACGGGCTGGGGCTACACCTCC. Its translation is CSASPTGWGYTS.

This clonotype was seen a few times. This chain joins TRBV10-3 and TRBJ2-3; 8 bases agree with TRBD2. The V gene's germline CDR1 is ENHRY and CDR2 SYGVKD. V shed 6 bases and J 2 bases; nucleotides not matched to a gene: 7. There are 15 residues in the CDR3. CDR3 coding DNA: TGTGCCATCAGCGTGACTAGCGACTACACAGATACGCAGTATTTT. This gives the protein CAISVTSDYTDTQYF.

This clonotype was seen only a few times. J is TRBJ1-1 and V is TRBV7-2, with a possible D match to TRBD1 (6 bases). Per the germline V gene, CDR1 is SGHTA and CDR2 is FQGNSA. This CDR3 contains 15 residues. Trimming pared 5 bases from V and 5 bases from J, leaving 18 bases between. In DNA, the CDR3 is TGTGCCAGCAGCGCGGTCGGGGGCGCGACAACTGAAGCTTTCTTT. This gives the protein CASSAVGGATTEAFF.

V gene TRBV13 combines with J gene TRBJ2-5; 7 nucleotides line up with TRBD2. The germline V gene encodes CDR1 PRHDT and CDR2 FYEKMQ (reference sequence). The length of the CDR3 is 15 residues. The junction had 6 bases not matched to a gene; V was cut back by 5 bases and J by 0 bases. The DNA of the CDR3 is TGTGCCAGCAGCATAAGCGGGGCTTACCAAGAGACCCAGTACTTC. Amino acid sequence: CASSISGAYQETQYF. Together with reference TRBV13 and TRBJ2-5, the CDR3 gives the full variable domain: AAGVIQSPRHLIKEKRETATLKCYPIPRHDTVYWYQQGPGQDPQFLISFYEKMQSDKGSIPDRFSAQQFSDYHSELNMSSLELGDSALYFCASSISGAYQETQYFGPGTRLLVL.